The sequence of this T cell receptor beta chain was determined in a study of cytomegalovirus exposure and HLA in healthy donors. The CDR3 length is 12 residues. V was clipped by 4 bases and J by 4 bases, with 7 bases between them. CDR1 and CDR2 from the germline V gene are KGHSH and LQKENI. It was with 60 Vbeta and 13 Jbeta primers that the PCR ran. Using immunoSEQ multiplex PCR, the repertoire was profiled, and TCRdb retains in-frame clones only, with some absent. This repertoire shows roughly 250,000 clones, approximately 84% found once; its top ten account for about 2%. The sequence was collected from a woman aged 40-49 years in good health and CMV-seropositive. The chain joins TRBV18 to TRBJ2-5; a possible D gene is TRBD2 (6 bases). Sample: PBMCs. CDR3 coding DNA: TGTGCCAGCTCACGACTAGGAGAGACCCAGTACTTC. Protein: CASSRLGETQYF. The full variable domain, its missing parts supplied by reference TRBV18 and TRBJ2-5, is NAGVMQNPRHLVRRRGQEARLRCSPMKGHSHVYWYRQLPEEGLKFMVYLQKENIIDESGMPKERFSAEFPKEGPSILRIQQVVRGDSAAYFCASSRLGETQYFGPGTRLLVL.